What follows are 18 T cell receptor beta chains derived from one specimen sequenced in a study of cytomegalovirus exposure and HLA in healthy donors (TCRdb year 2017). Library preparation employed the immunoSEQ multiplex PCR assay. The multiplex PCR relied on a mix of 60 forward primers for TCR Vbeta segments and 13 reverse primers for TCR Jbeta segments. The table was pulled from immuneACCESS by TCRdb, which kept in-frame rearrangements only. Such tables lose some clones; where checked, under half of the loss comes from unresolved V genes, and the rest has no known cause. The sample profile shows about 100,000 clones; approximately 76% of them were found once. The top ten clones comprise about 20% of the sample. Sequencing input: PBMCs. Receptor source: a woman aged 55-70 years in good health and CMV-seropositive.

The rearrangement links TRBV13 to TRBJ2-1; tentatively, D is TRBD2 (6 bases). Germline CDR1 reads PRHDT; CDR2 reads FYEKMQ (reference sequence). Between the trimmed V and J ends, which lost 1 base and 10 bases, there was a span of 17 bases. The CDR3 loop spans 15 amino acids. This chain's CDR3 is CASSLVAEWIREQFF. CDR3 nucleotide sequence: TGTGCCAGCAGCTTAGTAGCGGAGTGGATCAGGGAGCAGTTCTTC.

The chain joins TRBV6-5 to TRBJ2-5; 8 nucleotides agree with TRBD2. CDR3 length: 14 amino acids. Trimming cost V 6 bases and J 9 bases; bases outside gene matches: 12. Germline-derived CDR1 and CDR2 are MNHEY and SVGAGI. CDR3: CASRGAREGYAQYF. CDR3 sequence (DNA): TGTGCCAGCAGAGGGGCCCGGGAGGGGTACGCCCAGTACTTC.

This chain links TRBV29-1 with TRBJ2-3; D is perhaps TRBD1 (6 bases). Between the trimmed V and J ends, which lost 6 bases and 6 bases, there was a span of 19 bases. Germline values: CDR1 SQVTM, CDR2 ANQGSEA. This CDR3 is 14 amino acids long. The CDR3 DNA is TGCAGCGTCCTCGTGCAGGGGTCGGGGGATACGCAGTATTTT. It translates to CSVLVQGSGDTQYF.

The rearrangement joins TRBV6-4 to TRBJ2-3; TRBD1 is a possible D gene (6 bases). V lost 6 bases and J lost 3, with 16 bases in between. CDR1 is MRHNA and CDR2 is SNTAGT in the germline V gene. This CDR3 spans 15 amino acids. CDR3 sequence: CASSAQGWWTDTQYF. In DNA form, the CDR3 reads TGTGCCAGCAGCGCACAGGGTTGGTGGACAGATACGCAGTATTTT.

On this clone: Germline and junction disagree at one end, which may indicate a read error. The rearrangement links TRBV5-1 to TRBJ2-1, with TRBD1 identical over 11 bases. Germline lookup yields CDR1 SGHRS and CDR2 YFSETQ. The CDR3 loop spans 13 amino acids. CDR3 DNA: TGCGCCAGCAGCTTGGGGCCCGGGACAGGGGGACTCTTC. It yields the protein CASSLGPGTGGLF.

CDR3 DNA: TGTGCCAGCACCAGACCGGGACAGGGAACGGGAGAGCAGTACTTC. Translation: CASTRPGQGTGEQYF. The chain carries TRBV7-9 and TRBJ2-7; 9 bases are shared with TRBD1. In germline, CDR1 is SEHNR, CDR2 FQNEAQ (reference sequence). The CDR3 has 15 residues. V dropped 7 bases and J dropped 7; count of bases not matched to a gene: 14. Based on the CDR3 plus reference TRBV7-9 and TRBJ2-7, the full variable domain is DTGVSQNPRHKITKRGQNVTFRCDPISEHNRLYWYRQTLGQGPEFLTYFQNEAQLEKSRLLSDRFSAERPKGSFSTLEIQRTEQGDSAMYLCASTRPGQGTGEQYFGPGTRLTVT.

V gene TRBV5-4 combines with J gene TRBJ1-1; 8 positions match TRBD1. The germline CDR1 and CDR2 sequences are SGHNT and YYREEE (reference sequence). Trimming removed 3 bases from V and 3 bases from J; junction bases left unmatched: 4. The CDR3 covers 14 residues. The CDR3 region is CASSYTGGDTEAFF. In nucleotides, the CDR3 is TGTGCCAGCAGCTACACAGGGGGGGACACTGAAGCTTTCTTT. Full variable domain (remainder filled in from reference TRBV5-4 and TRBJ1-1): ETGVTQSPTHLIKTRGQQVTLRCSSQSGHNTVSWYQQALGQGPQFIFQYYREEENGRGNFPPRFSGLQFPNYSSELNVNALELDDSALYLCASSYTGGDTEAFFGQGTRLTVV.

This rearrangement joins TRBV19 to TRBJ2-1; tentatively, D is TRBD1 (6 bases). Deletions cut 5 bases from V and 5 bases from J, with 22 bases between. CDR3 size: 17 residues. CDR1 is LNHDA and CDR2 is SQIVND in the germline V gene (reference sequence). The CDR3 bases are TGTGCCAGTAGTCGTCTGGGGCAGGGGTTTTTTAACAATGAGCAGTTCTTC. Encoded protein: CASSRLGQGFFNNEQFF.

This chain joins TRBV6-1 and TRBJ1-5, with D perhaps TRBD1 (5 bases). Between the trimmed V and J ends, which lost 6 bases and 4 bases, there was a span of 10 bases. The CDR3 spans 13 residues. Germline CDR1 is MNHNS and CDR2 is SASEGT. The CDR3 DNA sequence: TGTGCCAGCAGACAGGTGAATAATCAGCCCCAGCATTTT. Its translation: CASRQVNNQPQHF.

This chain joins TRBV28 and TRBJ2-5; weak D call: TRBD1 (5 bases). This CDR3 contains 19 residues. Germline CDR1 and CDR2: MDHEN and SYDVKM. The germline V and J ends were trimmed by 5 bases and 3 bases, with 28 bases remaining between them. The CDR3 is CASSTMTVGYLTNKETQYF. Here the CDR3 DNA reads TGTGCCAGCAGTACCATGACAGTGGGATATCTCACGAATAAAGAGACCCAGTACTTC.

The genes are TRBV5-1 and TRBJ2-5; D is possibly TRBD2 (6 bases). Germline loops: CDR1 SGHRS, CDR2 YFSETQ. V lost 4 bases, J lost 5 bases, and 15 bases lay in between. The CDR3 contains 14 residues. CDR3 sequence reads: CASSPLGGLETQYF. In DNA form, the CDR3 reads TGCGCCAGCAGCCCGCTGGGAGGCCTGGAGACCCAGTACTTC.

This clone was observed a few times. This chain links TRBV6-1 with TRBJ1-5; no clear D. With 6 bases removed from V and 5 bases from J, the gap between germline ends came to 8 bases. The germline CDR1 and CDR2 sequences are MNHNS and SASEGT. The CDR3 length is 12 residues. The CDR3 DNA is TGTGCCAGCAGCACAAAAGATCAGCCCCAGCATTTT. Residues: CASSTKDQPQHF.

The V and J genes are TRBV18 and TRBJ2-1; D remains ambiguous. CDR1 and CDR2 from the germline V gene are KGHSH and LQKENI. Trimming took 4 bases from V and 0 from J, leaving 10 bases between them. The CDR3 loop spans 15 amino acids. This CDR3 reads CASSRELSSYNEQFF. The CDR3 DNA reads TGTGCCAGCTCACGAGAACTAAGCTCCTACAATGAGCAGTTCTTC. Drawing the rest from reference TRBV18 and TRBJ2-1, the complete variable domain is NAGVMQNPRHLVRRRGQEARLRCSPMKGHSHVYWYRQLPEEGLKFMVYLQKENIIDESGMPKERFSAEFPKEGPSILRIQQVVRGDSAAYFCASSRELSSYNEQFFGPGTRLTVL.

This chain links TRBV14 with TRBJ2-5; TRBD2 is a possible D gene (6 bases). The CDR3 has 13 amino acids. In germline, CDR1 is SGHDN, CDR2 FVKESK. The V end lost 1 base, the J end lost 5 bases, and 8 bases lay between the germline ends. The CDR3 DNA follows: TGTGCCAGCAGCCAAGGGGACTCTGAGACCCAGTACTTC. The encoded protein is CASSQGDSETQYF. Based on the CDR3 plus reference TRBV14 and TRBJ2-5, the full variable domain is EAGVTQFPSHSVIEKGQTVTLRCDPISGHDNLYWYRRVMGKEIKFLLHFVKESKQDESGMPNNRFLAERTGGTYSTLKVQPAELEDSGVYFCASSQGDSETQYFGPGTRLLVL.

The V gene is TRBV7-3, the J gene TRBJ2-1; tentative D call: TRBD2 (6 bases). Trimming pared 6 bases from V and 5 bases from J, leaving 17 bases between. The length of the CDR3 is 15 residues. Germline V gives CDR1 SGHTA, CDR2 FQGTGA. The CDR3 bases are TGTGCCAGCAGTCGTAGCGGATTAAGCAACAATGAGCAGTTCTTC. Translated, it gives CASSRSGLSNNEQFF.

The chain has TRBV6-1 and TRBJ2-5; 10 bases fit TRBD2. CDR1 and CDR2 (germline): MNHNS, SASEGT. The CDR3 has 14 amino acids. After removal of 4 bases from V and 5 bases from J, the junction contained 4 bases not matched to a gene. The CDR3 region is CASSGAGGPETQYF. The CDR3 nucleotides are TGTGCCAGCAGTGGAGCGGGGGGGCCGGAGACCCAGTACTTC.

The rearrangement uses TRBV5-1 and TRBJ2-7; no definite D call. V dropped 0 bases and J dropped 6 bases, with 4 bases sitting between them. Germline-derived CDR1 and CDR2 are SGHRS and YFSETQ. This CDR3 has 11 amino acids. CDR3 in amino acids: CASSLGGEQYF. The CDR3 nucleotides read TGCGCCAGCAGCTTGGGAGGCGAGCAGTACTTC. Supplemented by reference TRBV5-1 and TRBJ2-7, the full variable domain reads KAGVTQTPRYLIKTRGQQVTLSCSPISGHRSVSWYQQTPGQGLQFLFEYFSETQRNKGNFPGRFSGRQFSNSRSEMNVSTLELGDSALYLCASSLGGEQYFGPGTRLTVT.

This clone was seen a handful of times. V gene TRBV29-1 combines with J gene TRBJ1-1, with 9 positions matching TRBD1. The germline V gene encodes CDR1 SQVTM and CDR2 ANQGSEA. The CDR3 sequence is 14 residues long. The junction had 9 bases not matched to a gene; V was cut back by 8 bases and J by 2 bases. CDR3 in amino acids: CSMSTGQGNTEAFF. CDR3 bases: TGCAGCATGAGCACGGGACAGGGTAACACTGAAGCTTTCTTT.